This T cell receptor beta chain was sequenced during a study of blood T cell repertoires in COVID-19. As for the study in general: From T cells, B-cell-depleted T cells, or PBMCs came the material, which was cDNA or gDNA.

CDR1 is SEHNR, CDR2 FQNEAQ, per germline (reference sequence). Trimming took 4 bases from V and 14 from J; bases not matched to a gene: 7. This CDR3 has 12 residues. This clone has at least ten counts. Authors' methods: Quantification of nucleated cells was approximated via reference gene primer amplification. Here immunoSEQ multiplex PCR was the method, and the copy in TCRdb shows in-frame clones only, minus some. V, J and clone size are taken as reported in that table, and D and trimming were inferred from the DNA itself. Among around 100,000 clones, 70% to 80% were seen once, and the ten largest hold roughly a third.

The material sequenced was peripheral blood. The clonotype comes from a man aged 70 or older with active or convalescent COVID-19. The chain carries TRBV7-9 and TRBJ1-4; 7 bases align to TRBD1. The CDR3 DNA reads TGTGCCAGCAGCTCTCAAGACAGGGTCCTGTTTTTT. It translates to CASSSQDRVLFF.